Following are 25 T cell receptor beta chains from one sample sequenced in a study of OX40 agonist ivuxolimab in advanced cancers. The protocol was immunoSEQ multiplex PCR, while the TCRdb copy is restricted to in-frame clones and leaves out a portion. The profile shows fewer than 65,000 clones, roughly 90% of them singletons. The starting material was CD4+ or CD8+ T cells sorted from blood, obtained in a trial of the OX40 agonist ivuxolimab. The source of these receptors is an adult with an advanced solid tumor such as melanoma, head and neck, liver or kidney cancer.

The rearrangement uses TRBV11-1 and TRBJ2-3; D unclear. The V end was cut by 1 base, the J end by 2 bases, with 10 bases between. The CDR3 contains 15 residues. Germline lookup yields CDR1 SGHAT and CDR2 FQDESV (reference sequence). The CDR3 region is CASSLGSGPTDTQYF. Here the CDR3 DNA reads TGTGCCAGCAGCTTAGGGAGTGGCCCCACAGATACGCAGTATTTT.

J is TRBJ2-5 and V is TRBV5-8; the D is unclear. V lost 4 bases to trimming and J lost 3 bases, with 1 base between them. The CDR3 runs to 10 residues. The V gene's germline CDR1 is SGHTS and CDR2 YDEGEE. In DNA form, the CDR3 reads TGTGCCAGCAGCAAAGAGACCCAGTACTTC. Its translation is CASSKETQYF.

This chain joins TRBV19 and TRBJ2-3, with 7 positions matching TRBD2. This CDR3 has 18 amino acids. Germline loops: CDR1 LNHDA, CDR2 SQIVND (reference sequence). With 0 bases clipped from V and 1 base from J, the junction kept 10 bases outside the gene matches. The CDR3 sequence: CASSIDSPRGDGTDTQYF. In DNA, the CDR3 is TGTGCCAGTAGTATAGATTCCCCACGGGGGGACGGCACAGATACGCAGTATTTT.

J is TRBJ1-1 and V is TRBV18; TRBD1 matches 11 bases. This CDR3 contains 14 residues. The V segment lost 5 bases and the J segment 7 bases; nucleotides outside the gene matches: 6. Germline lookup yields CDR1 KGHSH and CDR2 LQKENI. DNA for the CDR3: TGTGCCAGCTCATCCGGGACAGGGGGAGGTGAAGCTTTCTTT. Translating it yields CASSSGTGGGEAFF.

The chain links TRBV5-1 to TRBJ2-7; no clear D gene. CDR1 is SGHRS, CDR2 YFSETQ, per germline. V was cut by 2 bases and J by 2 bases, with 8 bases left in between. The CDR3 covers 13 residues. CDR3 sequence reads: CASSFPNTYEQYF. CDR3 DNA: TGCGCCAGCAGCTTTCCAAATACCTACGAGCAGTACTTC.

The CDR3 loop reads CASGSGVNTEAFF. The CDR3 bases are TGTGCTAGTGGTTCGGGAGTGAACACTGAAGCTTTCTTT. V usage is TRBV12-5 and J usage is TRBJ1-1, with no clear D. CDR1 LGHNT and CDR2 FRNRAP come from the germline V gene. The CDR3 consists of 13 residues. V was trimmed by 4 bases and J by 0 bases, leaving 6 bases between them.

V is TRBV9 and J is TRBJ2-2; D unclear. The CDR3 is 14 residues long. Deletions cut 0 bases from V and 8 bases from J, with 11 bases between. Germline loops: CDR1 SGDLS, CDR2 YYNGEE. CDR3 in amino acids: CASSVVALRGELFF. In DNA, the CDR3 is TGTGCCAGCAGCGTAGTGGCACTCCGGGGGGAGCTGTTTTTT.

The chain has TRBV19 and TRBJ2-3; TRBD1 aligns across 9 bases. In germline, CDR1 is LNHDA, CDR2 SQIVND (reference sequence). This CDR3 spans 16 amino acids. V lost 5 bases and J lost 2; bases outside the gene matches: 8. CDR3 in DNA: TGTGCCAGTAGTCCTTCGGACAGGGGCTACACAGATACGCAGTATTTT. It encodes CASSPSDRGYTDTQYF.

This clone came up once. The chain is built from TRBV19 and TRBJ1-1, with 10 bases identical to TRBD1. The CDR3 covers 13 residues. V dropped 6 bases and J dropped 5; count of bases not matched to a gene: 3. Germline CDR1 reads LNHDA; CDR2 reads SQIVND (reference sequence). The CDR3 bases are TGTGCCAGTAGGGGACAGGGGAGGACTGAAGCTTTCTTT. Translation: CASRGQGRTEAFF.

This clone has only one observation. The chain uses TRBV25-1 and TRBJ2-5; 8 bases match TRBD1. V trimming: 5 bases; J trimming: 5 bases; junction bases outside the gene matches: 10. The CDR3 contains 15 residues. Germline V lookup: CDR1 MGHDK, CDR2 SYGVNS. CDR3 nucleotide sequence: TGTGCCAGCAGTCCGGGACAGGCCCCCGGGGAGACCCAGTACTTC. It yields the protein CASSPGQAPGETQYF.

The genes are TRBV15 and TRBJ1-6; 8 bases fit TRBD1. This CDR3 has 16 amino acids. The V gene end was trimmed by 7 bases and the J gene end by 0 bases; junction bases not matched to a gene: 5. Germline V gives CDR1 LNHNV, CDR2 YYDKDF (reference sequence). The CDR3 region has the DNA TGTGCCACCACGGACAGGGAGAGCTCCTATAATTCACCCCTCCACTTT. Translated: CATTDRESSYNSPLHF.

The V call is TRBV6-5, the J call TRBJ1-1; a possible D gene is TRBD1 (5 bases). Germline V gene sequence: CDR1 MNHEY, CDR2 SVGAGI. Trimming took off 6 bases at V and 1 base at J, with 12 bases between the two ends. The CDR3 is 14 residues long. The DNA for the CDR3 is TGTGCCAGCAGGATAGGGGACGGGAACACTGAAGCTTTCTTT. This gives the protein CASRIGDGNTEAFF.

The V call is TRBV2, the J call TRBJ2-5, with 11 bases matching TRBD2. The length of the CDR3 is 15 residues. The trim removed 2 bases at V and 5 bases at J, leaving 4 bases unmatched. From germline, CDR1 is SNHLY and CDR2 FYNNEI. CDR3 sequence (DNA): TGTGCCAGCAGTGAAACTAGCGGGAGTGGTGAGACCCAGTACTTC. Amino acid sequence: CASSETSGSGETQYF.

J is TRBJ2-2 and V is TRBV2; 8 bases fit TRBD1. There are 14 residues in the CDR3. CDR1 is SNHLY and CDR2 is FYNNEI in the germline V gene. J lost 0 bases, V lost 9 bases, and 3 bases had no gene match. The CDR3 loop reads CASADRANTGELFF. Written as DNA, the CDR3 is TGTGCCAGTGCGGACAGGGCGAACACCGGGGAGCTGTTTTTT. The entire variable domain, with the rest obtained from reference TRBV2 and TRBJ2-2, is as follows: EPEVTQTPSHQVTQMGQEVILRCVPISNHLYFYWYRQILGQKVEFLVSFYNNEISEKSEIFDDQFSVERPDGSNFTLKIRSTKLEDSAMYFCASADRANTGELFFGEGSRLTVL.

This chain uses TRBV5-1 with TRBJ2-5; 8 positions agree with TRBD1. From germline, CDR1 is SGHRS and CDR2 YFSETQ. This CDR3 comprises 14 residues. The V gene end was trimmed by 6 bases and the J gene end by 4 bases; junction bases not matched to a gene: 8. The DNA for the CDR3 is TGCGCCAGCACAGTTGGACAGGGAGGAGAGACCCAGTACTTC. Residues: CASTVGQGGETQYF. The complete variable domain, with remaining parts taken from reference TRBV5-1 and TRBJ2-5, reads KAGVTQTPRYLIKTRGQQVTLSCSPISGHRSVSWYQQTPGQGLQFLFEYFSETQRNKGNFPGRFSGRQFSNSRSEMNVSTLELGDSALYLCASTVGQGGETQYFGPGTRLLVL.

The gene calls are TRBV21-1 and TRBJ1-3; the D call of TRBD1 is as the table states it, not checked on the DNA. TRBV21-1 is tagged as a pseudogene. The CDR3 length is 18 residues. CDR3 residues: CASSKGPGIGDSGNTIYF. CDR3 nucleotides: TGTGCCAGCAGCAAAGGTCCAGGAATAGGCGACTCTGGAAACACCATATATTTT.

This clone came up once. The V and J genes are TRBV30 and TRBJ1-3; D is uncertain. Germline V gene data show CDR1 as GTSNPN and CDR2 as SVGIG (reference sequence). V was cut by 4 bases and J by 0 bases, with 13 bases left in between. This CDR3 region has 15 residues. DNA for the CDR3: TGTGCCTGGACTAACGACGGGAGCTCTGGAAACACCATATATTTT. Translated: CAWTNDGSSGNTIYF.

Only one count was recorded for this clone. The genes are TRBV5-6 and TRBJ2-7; 10 bases are a match to TRBD1. This CDR3 is 14 amino acids long. Germline CDR1 SGHDT, CDR2 YYEEEE. After removal of 5 bases from V and 3 bases from J, the junction contained 5 bases not matched to a gene. In DNA, the CDR3 is TGTGCCAGCAGGCTAAGGGACAGGGGCTACGAGCAGTACTTC. Translation: CASRLRDRGYEQYF. The full variable domain, completed using reference TRBV5-6 and TRBJ2-7, is DAGVTQSPTHLIKTRGQQVTLRCSPKSGHDTVSWYQQALGQGPQFIFQYYEEEERQRGNFPDRFSGHQFPNYSSELNVNALLLGDSALYLCASRLRDRGYEQYFGPGTRLTVT.

The chain employs TRBV6-5 and TRBJ1-2, with D maybe TRBD1 (6 bases). This CDR3 region has 12 residues. The V end lost 2 bases, the J end lost 8 bases, and 9 bases lay between the germline ends. Germline lookup yields CDR1 MNHEY and CDR2 SVGAGI. This CDR3 reads CASSYTGYGYTF. The CDR3 DNA sequence: TGTGCCAGCAGTTACACAGGGTACGGCTACACCTTC.

The chain recombines TRBV6-6 with TRBJ2-7; 8 bases line up with TRBD2. The CDR3 has 16 residues. Trimming took 5 bases from V and 0 from J; bases not matched to a gene: 9. Germline CDR1 and CDR2: MNHNY and SVGAGI (reference sequence). CDR3 coding DNA: TGTGCCAGCAGTCGTGGACTAGCTGCGTCCTCCTACGAGCAGTACTTC. It yields the protein CASSRGLAASSYEQYF.

Only a few counts were recorded for this clone. The chain joins TRBV7-2 to TRBJ1-4; perhaps TRBD1 as D (5 bases). V lost 5 bases and J lost 4, with 14 bases in between. Germline lookup yields CDR1 SGHTA and CDR2 FQGNSA. CDR3 length equals 15 residues. The CDR3 loop is CASSQYRNHNEKLFF. In nucleotides, the CDR3 is TGTGCCAGCAGCCAATACAGGAATCATAATGAAAAACTGTTTTTT.

The rearrangement uses TRBV7-3 and TRBJ2-2; tentative D call: TRBD2 (5 bases). The CDR3 totals 14 residues. From germline, CDR1 is SGHTA and CDR2 FQGTGA. V lost 3 bases and J 5 bases, leaving 10 bases between the germline ends. CDR3 protein: CASSFTPGTGELFF. CDR3 DNA sequence: TGTGCCAGCAGCTTCACTCCGGGGACCGGGGAGCTGTTTTTT. Looking up the rest from reference TRBV7-3 and TRBJ2-2 gives the full variable domain: GAGVSQTPSNKVTEKGKYVELRCDPISGHTALYWYRQSLGQGPEFLIYFQGTGAADDSGLPNDRFFAVRPEGSVSTLKIQRTERGDSAVYLCASSFTPGTGELFFGEGSRLTVL.

The J gene is TRBJ2-5, the V gene TRBV27, with D possibly called TRBD1 or TRBD2 (6 bases each). The ends were cut back, 3 bases at V and 1 base at J, with 18 bases in the middle. The germline V gene has CDR1 MNHEY and CDR2 SMNVEV (reference sequence). The CDR3 length is 17 residues. CDR3 DNA: TGTGCCAGCAGTTTGCCCACGGGACTGGGGGCCCAAGAGACCCAGTACTTC. This encodes CASSLPTGLGAQETQYF.

This clone has a single count. This chain uses TRBV7-9 with TRBJ1-2, with 9 bases fitting TRBD1. Germline values: CDR1 SEHNR, CDR2 FQNEAQ (reference sequence). The length of the CDR3 is 14 residues. V was pared by 2 bases and J by 8 bases, with 6 bases of the junction left unmatched. In DNA, the CDR3 is TGTGCCAGCAGCTTAAGACAGGGGGGGAAGGGCTACACCTTC. Translated: CASSLRQGGKGYTF.

The CDR3 here is CASSAWGNTEAFF. DNA of the CDR3: TGCGCCAGCAGCGCCTGGGGGAACACTGAAGCTTTCTTT. The chain employs TRBV5-1 and TRBJ1-1; D gene ambiguous. Per the germline V gene, CDR1 is SGHRS and CDR2 is YFSETQ. The CDR3 consists of 13 residues. Trimming removed 4 bases at V and 1 base at J, with 8 bases between.